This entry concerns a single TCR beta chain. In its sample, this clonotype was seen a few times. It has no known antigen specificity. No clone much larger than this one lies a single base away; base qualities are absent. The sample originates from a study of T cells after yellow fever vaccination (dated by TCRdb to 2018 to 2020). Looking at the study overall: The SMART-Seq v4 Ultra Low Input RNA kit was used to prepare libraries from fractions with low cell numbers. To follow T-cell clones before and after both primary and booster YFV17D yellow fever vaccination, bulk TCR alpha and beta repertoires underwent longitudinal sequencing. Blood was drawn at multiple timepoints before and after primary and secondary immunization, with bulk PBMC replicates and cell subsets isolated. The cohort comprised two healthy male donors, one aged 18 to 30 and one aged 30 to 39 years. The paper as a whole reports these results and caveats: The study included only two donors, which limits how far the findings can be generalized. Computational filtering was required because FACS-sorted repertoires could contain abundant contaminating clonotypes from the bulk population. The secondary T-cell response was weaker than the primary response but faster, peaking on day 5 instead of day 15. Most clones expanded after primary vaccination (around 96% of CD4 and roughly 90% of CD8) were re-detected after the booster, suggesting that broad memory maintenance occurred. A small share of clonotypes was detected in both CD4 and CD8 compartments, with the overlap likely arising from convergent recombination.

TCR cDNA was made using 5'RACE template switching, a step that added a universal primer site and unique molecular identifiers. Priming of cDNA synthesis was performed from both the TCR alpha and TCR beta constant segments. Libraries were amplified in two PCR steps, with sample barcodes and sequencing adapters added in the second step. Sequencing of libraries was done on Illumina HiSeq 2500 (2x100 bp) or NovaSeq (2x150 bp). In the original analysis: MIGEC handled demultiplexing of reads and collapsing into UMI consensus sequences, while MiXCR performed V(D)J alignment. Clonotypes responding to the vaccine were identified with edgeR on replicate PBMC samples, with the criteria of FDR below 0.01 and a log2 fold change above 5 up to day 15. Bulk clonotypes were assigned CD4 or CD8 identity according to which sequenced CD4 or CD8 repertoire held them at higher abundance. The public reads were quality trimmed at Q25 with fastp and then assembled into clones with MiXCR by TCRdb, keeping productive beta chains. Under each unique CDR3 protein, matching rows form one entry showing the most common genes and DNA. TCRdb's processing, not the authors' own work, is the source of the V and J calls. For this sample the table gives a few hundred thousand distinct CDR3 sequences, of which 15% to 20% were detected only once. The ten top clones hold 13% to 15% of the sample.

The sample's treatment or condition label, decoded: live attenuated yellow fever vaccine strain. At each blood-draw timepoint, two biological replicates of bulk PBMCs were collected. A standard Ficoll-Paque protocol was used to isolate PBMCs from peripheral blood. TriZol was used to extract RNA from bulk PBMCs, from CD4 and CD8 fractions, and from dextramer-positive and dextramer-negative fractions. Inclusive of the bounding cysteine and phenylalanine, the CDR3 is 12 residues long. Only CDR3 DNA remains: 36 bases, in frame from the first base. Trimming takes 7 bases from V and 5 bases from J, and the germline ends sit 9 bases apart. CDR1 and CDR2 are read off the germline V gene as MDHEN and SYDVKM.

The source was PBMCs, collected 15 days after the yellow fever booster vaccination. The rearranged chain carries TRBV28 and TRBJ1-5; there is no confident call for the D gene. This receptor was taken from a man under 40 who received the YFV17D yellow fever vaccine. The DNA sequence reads TGTGCCAGCACGGAGCCCGATCAGCCCCAGCATTTT. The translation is CASTEPDQPQHF.